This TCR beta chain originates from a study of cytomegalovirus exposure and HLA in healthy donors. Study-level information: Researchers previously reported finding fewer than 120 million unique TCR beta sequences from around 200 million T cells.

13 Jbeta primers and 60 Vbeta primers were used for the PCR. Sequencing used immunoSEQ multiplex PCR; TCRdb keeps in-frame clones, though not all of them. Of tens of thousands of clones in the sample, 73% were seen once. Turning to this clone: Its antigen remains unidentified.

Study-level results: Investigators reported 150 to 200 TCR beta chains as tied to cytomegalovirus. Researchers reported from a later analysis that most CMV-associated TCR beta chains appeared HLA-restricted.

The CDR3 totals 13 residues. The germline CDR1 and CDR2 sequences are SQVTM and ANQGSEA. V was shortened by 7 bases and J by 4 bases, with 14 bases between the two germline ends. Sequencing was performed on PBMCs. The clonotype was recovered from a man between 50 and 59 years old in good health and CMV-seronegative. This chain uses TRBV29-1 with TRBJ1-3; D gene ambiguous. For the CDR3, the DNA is TGCAGCGGAAGACTGGCGGGGGGAAACACCATATATTTT. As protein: CSGRLAGGNTIYF.